This T cell receptor beta chain was found in a study of CXCR3-negative and CXCR3-positive naive CD8 T cells. 5' RACE with UMI labels generated the TRB cDNA libraries. One entry per CDR3 protein, without DNA, is what TCRdb gives after re-calling the 5' RACE reads. This table holds approximately 100,000 distinct CDR3 sequences. The study's findings and limits: CXCR3-expressing naive cells carried TRB CDR3s more hydrophobic than those of CXCR3-negative naive cells. Between one naive subset and the other, surface CD5 was comparable, and TCR strength was inferred from TRB CDR3 properties.

Germline loops: CDR1 MNHEY, CDR2 SMNVEV (reference sequence). CDR3 length: 15 amino acids. Notes on this clonotype: Its antigen is currently unknown.

Sorting was done in triplicate for each CD8+ T cell subset (about 320,000 cells each). V is TRBV27 and J is TRBJ2-7; TCRdb names TRBD1, which stays unverified in the absence of DNA. This receptor was obtained from a human donor in good health. Some clones in this sample may be carry-over from other donors' samples. The specimen was naive CXCR3+ CD8+ T cells from blood. Regarding subset: CD45RO-CCR7+CD27+CD95- naive CD8+ T cells expressing CXCR3 (TNR3+). CDR3 residues: CASRVRDRGMDEQYF.